This T cell receptor (beta chain) was captured by sequencing in a study of control samples from healthy donors and cancer patients. Repertoires were generated with immunoSEQ multiplex PCR, while TCRdb's copy carries only in-frame clones and drops some. The sample shows about 150,000 clones, over 90% of them seen only once. Germline loops: CDR1 ENHRY, CDR2 SYGVKD. The V gene end was trimmed by 5 bases and the J gene end by 5 bases; junction bases not matched to a gene: 4. This CDR3 is 14 amino acids long. This receptor was identified in a man aged 45-65 years in good health. The sequenced sample was blood. The rearrangement links TRBV10-3 to TRBJ1-5, with 9 bases identical to TRBD1. The chain's CDR3 is CAISQTGGDQPQHF. The CDR3 DNA reads TGTGCCATCAGTCAAACAGGGGGCGATCAGCCCCAGCATTTT.